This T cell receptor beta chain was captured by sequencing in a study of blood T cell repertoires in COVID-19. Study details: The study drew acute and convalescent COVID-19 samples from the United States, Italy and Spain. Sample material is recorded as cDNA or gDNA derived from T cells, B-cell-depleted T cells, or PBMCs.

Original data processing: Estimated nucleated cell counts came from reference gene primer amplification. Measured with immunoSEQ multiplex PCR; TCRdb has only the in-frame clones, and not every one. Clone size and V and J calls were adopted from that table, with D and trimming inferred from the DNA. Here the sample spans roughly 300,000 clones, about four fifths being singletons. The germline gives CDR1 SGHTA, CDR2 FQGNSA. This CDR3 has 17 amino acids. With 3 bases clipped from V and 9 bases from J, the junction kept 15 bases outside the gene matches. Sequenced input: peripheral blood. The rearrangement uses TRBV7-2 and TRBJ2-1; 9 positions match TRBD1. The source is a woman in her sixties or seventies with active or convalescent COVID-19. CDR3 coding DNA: TGTGCCAGCAGCTTTTTCGGATGGTGGGACAGGGCTATTGAGCAGTTCTTC. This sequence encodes CASSFFGWWDRAIEQFF.